This paragraph reports one T cell receptor beta chain. What it binds is unknown. This sample stems from a study of T cell responses to AZD1222 COVID-19 vaccine. Study outcomes and limitations: Dominant at 160-218 and 743-854, vaccine-associated CD4 TCRs also spanned spike. Unmutated variant regions are reportedly the target of nearly half of TCRs that are spike-specific.

Generated by immunoSEQ multiplex PCR, the TCRdb table keeps only in-frame clones and is missing some. Here the sample spans 75,000 to 100,000 clones, roughly 90% being singletons. This CDR3 has 14 amino acids. The germline V gene has CDR1 SGHNT and CDR2 YYREEE (reference sequence). V was pared by 1 base and J by 3 bases, with 8 bases between. V gene TRBV5-4 combines with J gene TRBJ1-5; no firm D call. The sample here was peripheral blood, taken on day 0 of AZD1222 vaccination. The clonotype comes from an adult in good health. CDR3 DNA sequence: TGTGCCAGCAGCTTGCGGGGTTCCAATCAGCCCCAGCATTTT. Translating it yields CASSLRGSNQPQHF.